Reported below is one T cell receptor beta chain. In the PCR, 60 Vbeta and 13 Jbeta primers were used. The assay was immunoSEQ multiplex PCR, and TCRdb's table has in-frame clones only and misses some. The sample consists of 170,000 or so clones, 77% of them appearing once. The germline CDR1 and CDR2 sequences are ENHRY and SYGVKD. The ends were cut back, 4 bases at V and 3 bases at J, with 21 bases in the middle. The CDR3 sequence is 17 residues long. These data are taken from a study of cytomegalovirus exposure and HLA in healthy donors. This TCR was recovered from a woman in her 30s in good health and CMV-seropositive. The V gene is TRBV10-3, the J gene TRBJ2-5; D is perhaps TRBD2 (7 bases). Sequenced input: PBMCs. CDR3 sequence reads: CAISVGWGGRDEETQYF. The DNA of the CDR3 is TGTGCCATCAGTGTGGGGTGGGGGGGCCGAGATGAAGAGACCCAGTACTTC.